This T cell receptor (beta chain) was sequenced during a study of cytomegalovirus exposure and HLA in healthy donors. General observations from the study: Analyzed later, association rates of TCRs varied across HLA loci, with DRB1 most and HLA-C fewest. Certain sequence variants were highly shared and formed a cluster, and this cluster was likely a sequencing artifact. According to the study, around 160 TCR beta chains were cytomegalovirus-associated.

There are a few counts of this clone. Antigen specificity is unknown. Amplification used 60 Vbeta primers and 13 Jbeta primers. Measured with immunoSEQ multiplex PCR; TCRdb has only the in-frame clones, and not every one. Of about 200,000 clones listed, 70% to 80% are singletons. The CDR3 contains 13 residues. Germline-derived CDR1 and CDR2 are SGHAT and FQNNGV. The ends lost 4 bases at V and 7 bases at J; junction bases unmatched: 2. The origin of this receptor is a man aged 35 to 55 in good health and CMV-seronegative. The sample taken for sequencing was PBMCs. The J gene is TRBJ1-2, the V gene TRBV11-2; 11 bases align to TRBD1. The CDR3 bases are TGTGCCAGCAGCTCGGGGACAGGGGGTGGCTACACCTTC. It is translated as CASSSGTGGGYTF.